This T cell receptor beta chain was found in a study of blood T cells in healthy people across ages. Germline loops: CDR1 SGHRS, CDR2 YFSETQ. Trimming shortened V by 3 bases and J by 1 base, and 6 bases separated the two germline ends. This CDR3 is built from 13 residues. Collection of 7.5 to 10 milliliters of peripheral blood was performed for each donor. PCR was performed a second time for about 7 to 12 cycles using a sample-barcoded 5' primer and a J-beta primer mix. One entry per CDR3 protein results from TCRdb running MiXCR on the 5' RACE reads. The sample holds just over 800,000 distinct CDR3 sequences; 62% are singletons and the top ten take 25% to 30%.

The V call is TRBV5-1, the J call TRBJ2-3, with no clear D. Sequencing was performed on blood. The sequence came from a man younger than 45 in good health. The CDR3 reads CASSSRRTDTQYF. CDR3 sequence (DNA): TGCGCCAGCAGCTCGAGGCGCACAGATACGCAGTATTTT.